Described below is a single T cell receptor (beta chain) sequence and its context. Its matching antigen is unknown. The data originate from a study of blood T cells in healthy people across ages. Study-wide context: When template switching was applied, about one barcoded beta molecule was captured per two T cells.

Notes on the study in general: The unsorted PBMCs prevented any conclusive comparison of naive versus antigen-experienced cells. A strong correlation was found between TCR beta diversity and the percentage of naive T cells.

Germline assignment: CDR1 SGHRS and CDR2 YFSETQ. The CDR3 runs 16 residues. V was cut by 7 bases and J by 0 bases, with 17 bases left in between. Through a sample-barcoded 5' primer and a J-beta primer mix, a second PCR was run for roughly 7 to 12 cycles. All samples yielded 2.5 million or more CDR3-containing paired-end reads. TCRdb independently ran MiXCR on the 5' RACE reads; one entry per CDR3 protein. The sample records roughly 1.6 million distinct CDR3 sequences, 34% being singletons. The receptor comes from a woman between 25 and 40 years old in good health. The sequenced sample was blood. The genes are TRBV5-1 and TRBJ2-1; D possibly corresponds to TRBD2 (6 bases). CDR3 in amino acids: CASFRLSGSSYNEQFF. The CDR3 DNA sequence: TGCGCCAGCTTTCGTCTTAGCGGTAGCTCCTACAATGAGCAGTTCTTC.